The present T cell receptor beta chain was sequenced within a study of CD8 T cells in ankylosing spondylitis. Quantitative 5'-RACE with molecular barcodes generated TCR beta libraries. TCRdb processed the 5' RACE reads anew with MiXCR; each CDR3 protein has one entry. The table includes about 220,000 distinct CDR3 sequences, 5.5% to 7.5% detected once. There are 19 residues in the CDR3. V lost 1 base to trimming and J lost 1 base, with 19 bases between them. Germline V gives CDR1 LGHDT, CDR2 YNNKEL (reference sequence). This clonotype has just one count. Its specificity is unknown. Study outcomes and limitations: It was reported that disease-linked clones were significantly enriched in matched ankylosing spondylitis synovial fluid. Both synovial fluid and blood in reactive arthritis had previously been reported to carry some motif variants. A TCR beta motif of eight highly homologous variants appeared characteristic of ankylosing spondylitis blood.

The sequence was collected from a male donor with ankylosing spondylitis. The V gene is TRBV3-1, the J gene TRBJ2-2; D gene ambiguous. Sequenced material: blood, either unsorted or a sorted T cell fraction (not recorded which). The CDR3 reads CASSQVFDRAEMNTGELFF. CDR3 DNA sequence: TGTGCCAGCAGCCAAGTCTTCGATCGTGCGGAAATGAACACCGGGGAGCTGTTTTTT. The full variable domain, with the rest looked up from reference TRBV3-1 and TRBJ2-2, is DTAVSQTPKYLVTQMGNDKSIKCEQNLGHDTMYWYKQDSKKFLKIMFSYNNKELIINETVPNRFSPKSPDKAHLNLHINSLELGDSAVYFCASSQVFDRAEMNTGELFFGEGSRLTVL.